This TCR beta chain is from a study of blood T cell repertoires in COVID-19. Study in general: The samples span acute and convalescent COVID-19 from the United States, Italy and Spain. In each case, the material was cDNA or gDNA derived from T cells, B-cell-depleted T cells, or PBMCs.

V lost 4 bases to trimming and J lost 1 base; unmatched junction nucleotides: 7. The CDR3 loop spans 17 amino acids. Germline CDR1 is LGHNA and CDR2 is YNFKEQ. Authors' processing steps: Amplifying reference gene primers gave estimates of nucleated cell counts. Assay: immunoSEQ multiplex PCR; the TCRdb copy retains only in-frame clones and omits some. The V and J calls and clone size come from that table; D and trimming were worked out from the DNA. The sample records over 450,000 clones, approximately 88% being singletons. This clone appeared once. The receptor comes from a woman aged 50 to 60 with COVID-19, enrolled during active disease. This chain connects TRBV4-2 to TRBJ1-6; TRBD1 aligns across 7 bases. Material: peripheral blood. The chain's CDR3 is CASSLDRVGSYNSPLHF. For the CDR3, the DNA is TGTGCCAGCAGCCTCGACAGGGTAGGGTCCTATAATTCACCCCTCCACTTT.